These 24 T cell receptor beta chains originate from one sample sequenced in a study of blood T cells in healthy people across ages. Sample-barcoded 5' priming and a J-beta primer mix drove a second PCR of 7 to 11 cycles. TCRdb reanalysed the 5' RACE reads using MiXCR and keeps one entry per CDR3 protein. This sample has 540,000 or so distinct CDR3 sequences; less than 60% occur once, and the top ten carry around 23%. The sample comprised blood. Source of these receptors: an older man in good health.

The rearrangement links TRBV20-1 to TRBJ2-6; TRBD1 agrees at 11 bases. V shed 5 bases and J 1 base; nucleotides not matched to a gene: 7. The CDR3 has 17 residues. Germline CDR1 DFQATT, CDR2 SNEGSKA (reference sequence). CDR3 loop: CSARDRGLISGANVLTF. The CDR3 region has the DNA TGCAGTGCTCGGGACAGGGGGTTGATATCTGGGGCCAACGTCCTGACTTTC.

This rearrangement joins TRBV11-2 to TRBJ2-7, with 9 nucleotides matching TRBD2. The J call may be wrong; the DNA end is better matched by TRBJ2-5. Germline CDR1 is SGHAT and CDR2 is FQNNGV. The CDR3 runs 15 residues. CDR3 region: CASSSLAGDRETQYF. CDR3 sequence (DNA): TGTGCCAGCAGCTCCTTAGCGGGGGATCGAGAGACCCAGTACTTC.

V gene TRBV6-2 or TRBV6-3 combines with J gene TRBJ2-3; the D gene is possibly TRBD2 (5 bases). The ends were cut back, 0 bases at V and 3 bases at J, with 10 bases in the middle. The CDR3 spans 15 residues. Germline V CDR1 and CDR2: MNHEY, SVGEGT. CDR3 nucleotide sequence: TGTGCCAGCAGTTACTCGAGTCGGGGAACAGATACGCAGTATTTT. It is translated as CASSYSSRGTDTQYF.

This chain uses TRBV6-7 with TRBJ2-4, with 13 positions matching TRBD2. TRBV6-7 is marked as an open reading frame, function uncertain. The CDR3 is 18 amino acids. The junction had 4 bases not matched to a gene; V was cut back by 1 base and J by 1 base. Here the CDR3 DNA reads TGTGCCAGCAGTTACTGGACTAGCGGGAGCCTTGCCAAAAACATTCAGTACTTC. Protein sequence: CASSYWTSGSLAKNIQYF.

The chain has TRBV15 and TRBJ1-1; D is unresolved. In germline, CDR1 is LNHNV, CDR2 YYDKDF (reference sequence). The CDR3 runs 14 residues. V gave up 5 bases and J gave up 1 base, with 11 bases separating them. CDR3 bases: TGTGCCACCAGCCGCCGGGTTGAGAACACTGAAGCTTTCTTT. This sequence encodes CATSRRVENTEAFF.

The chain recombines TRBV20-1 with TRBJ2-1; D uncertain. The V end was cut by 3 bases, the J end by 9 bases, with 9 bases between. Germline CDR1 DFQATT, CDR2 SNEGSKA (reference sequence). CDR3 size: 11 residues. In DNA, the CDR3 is TGCAGTGCTAGTCTCGAGACTGAGCAGTTCTTC. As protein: CSASLETEQFF.

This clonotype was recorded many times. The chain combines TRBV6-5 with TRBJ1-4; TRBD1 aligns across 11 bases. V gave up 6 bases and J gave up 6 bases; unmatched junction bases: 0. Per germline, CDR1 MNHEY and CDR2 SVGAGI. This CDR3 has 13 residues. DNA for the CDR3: TGTGCCAGCAGGGGACAGGGGGATGAAAAACTGTTTTTT. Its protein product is CASRGQGDEKLFF.

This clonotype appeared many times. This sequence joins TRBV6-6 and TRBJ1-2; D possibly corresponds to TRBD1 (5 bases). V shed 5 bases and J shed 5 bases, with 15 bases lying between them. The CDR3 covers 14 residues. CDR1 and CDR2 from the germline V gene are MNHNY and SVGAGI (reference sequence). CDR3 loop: CASSRISGGYGYTF. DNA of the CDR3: TGTGCCAGCAGTCGCATTTCCGGGGGGTATGGCTACACCTTC.

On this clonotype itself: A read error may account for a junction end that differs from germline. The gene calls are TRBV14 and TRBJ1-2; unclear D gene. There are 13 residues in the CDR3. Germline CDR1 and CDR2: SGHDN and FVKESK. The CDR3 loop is CASGQGPGGGYTF. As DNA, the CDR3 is TGTGCCAGCGGCCAAGGACCGGGAGGGGGCTACACCTTC. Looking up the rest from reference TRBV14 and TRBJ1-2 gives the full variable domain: EAGVTQFPSHSVIEKGQTVTLRCDPISGHDNLYWYRRVMGKEIKFLLHFVKESKQDESGMPNNRFLAERTGGTYSTLKVQPAELEDSGVYFCASGQGPGGGYTFGSGTRLTVV.

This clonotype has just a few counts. The chain's CDR3 is CSVAPVTYNEQFF. The CDR3 DNA follows: TGCAGCGTTGCCCCCGTGACCTACAATGAGCAGTTCTTC. The chain joins TRBV29-1 to TRBJ2-1; the D is unclear. V lost 4 bases to trimming and J lost 2 bases, with 9 bases between them. The CDR3 runs to 13 residues. Germline V gene sequence: CDR1 SQVTM, CDR2 ANQGSEA.

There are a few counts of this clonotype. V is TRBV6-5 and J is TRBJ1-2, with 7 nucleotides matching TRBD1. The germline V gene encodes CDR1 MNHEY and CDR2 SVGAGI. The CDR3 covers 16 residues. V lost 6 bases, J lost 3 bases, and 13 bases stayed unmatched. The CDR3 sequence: CASSPGTERPYYGYTF. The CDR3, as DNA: TGTGCCAGCAGCCCCGGGACAGAAAGACCATACTATGGCTACACCTTC.

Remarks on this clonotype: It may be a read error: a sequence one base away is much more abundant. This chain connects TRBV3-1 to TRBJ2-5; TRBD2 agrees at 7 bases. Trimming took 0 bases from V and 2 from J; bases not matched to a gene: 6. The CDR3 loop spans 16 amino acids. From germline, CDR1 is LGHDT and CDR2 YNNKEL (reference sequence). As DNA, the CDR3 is TGTGCCAGCAGCCAAGATCCGGGAGGCATTCAAGAGACCCAGTACTTC. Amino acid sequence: CASSQDPGGIQETQYF.

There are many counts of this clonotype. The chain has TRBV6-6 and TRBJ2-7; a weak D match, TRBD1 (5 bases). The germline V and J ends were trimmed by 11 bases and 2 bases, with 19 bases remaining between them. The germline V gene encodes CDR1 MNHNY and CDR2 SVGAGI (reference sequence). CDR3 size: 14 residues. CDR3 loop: CAPRGVRVAYEQYF. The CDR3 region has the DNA TGTGCCCCCCGTGGGGTCAGGGTTGCCTACGAGCAGTACTTC.

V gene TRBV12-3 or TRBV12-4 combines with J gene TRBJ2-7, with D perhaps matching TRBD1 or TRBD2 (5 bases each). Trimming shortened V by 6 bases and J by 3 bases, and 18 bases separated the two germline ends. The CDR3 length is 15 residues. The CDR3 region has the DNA TGTGCCAGCAGACCGACCGGGACGGCAGACTACGAGCAGTACTTC. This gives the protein CASRPTGTADYEQYF.

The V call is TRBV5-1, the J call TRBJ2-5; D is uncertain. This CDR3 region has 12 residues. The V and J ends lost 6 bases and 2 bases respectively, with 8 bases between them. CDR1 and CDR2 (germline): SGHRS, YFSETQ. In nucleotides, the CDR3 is TGCGCCAGCACCAATACGCAAGAGACCCAGTACTTC. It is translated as CASTNTQETQYF.

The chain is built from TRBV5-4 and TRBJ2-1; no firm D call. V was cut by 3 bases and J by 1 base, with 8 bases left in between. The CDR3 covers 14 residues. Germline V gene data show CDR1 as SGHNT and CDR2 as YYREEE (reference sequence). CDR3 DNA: TGTGCCAGCAGCTCCGCCTCGTCCTACAATGAGCAGTTCTTC. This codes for CASSSASSYNEQFF.

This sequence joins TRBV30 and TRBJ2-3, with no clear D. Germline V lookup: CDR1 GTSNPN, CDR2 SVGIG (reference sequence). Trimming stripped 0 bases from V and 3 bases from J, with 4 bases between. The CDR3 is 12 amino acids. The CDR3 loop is CAWSVQTDTQYF. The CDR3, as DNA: TGTGCCTGGAGTGTACAAACAGATACGCAGTATTTT. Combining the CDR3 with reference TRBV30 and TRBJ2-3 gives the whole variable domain SQTIHQWPATLVQPVGSPLSLECTVEGTSNPNLYWYRQAAGRGLQLLFYSVGIGQISSEVPQNLSASRPQDRQFILSSKKLLLSDSGFYLCAWSVQTDTQYFGPGTRLTVL.

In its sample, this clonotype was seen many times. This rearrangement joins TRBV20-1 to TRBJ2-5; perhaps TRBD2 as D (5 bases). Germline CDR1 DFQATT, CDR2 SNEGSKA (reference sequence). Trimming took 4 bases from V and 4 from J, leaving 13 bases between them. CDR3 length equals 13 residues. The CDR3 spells CSAKNRDGETQYF. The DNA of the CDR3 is TGCAGTGCTAAGAACCGGGATGGAGAGACCCAGTACTTC.

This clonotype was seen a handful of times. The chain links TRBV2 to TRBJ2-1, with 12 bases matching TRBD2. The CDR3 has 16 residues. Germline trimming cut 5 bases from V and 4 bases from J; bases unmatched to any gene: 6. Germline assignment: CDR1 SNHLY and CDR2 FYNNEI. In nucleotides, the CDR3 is TGTGCCAGCAGTCCTAAAGGACTAGCGGGGTACAATGAGCAGTTCTTC. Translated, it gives CASSPKGLAGYNEQFF.

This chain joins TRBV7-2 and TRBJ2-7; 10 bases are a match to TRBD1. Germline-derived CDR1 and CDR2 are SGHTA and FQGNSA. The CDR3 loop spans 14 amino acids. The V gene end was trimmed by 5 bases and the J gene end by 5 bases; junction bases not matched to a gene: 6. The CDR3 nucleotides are TGTGCCAGCAGCCGCGGGACAGGGGTTAACGAGCAGTACTTC. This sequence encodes CASSRGTGVNEQYF. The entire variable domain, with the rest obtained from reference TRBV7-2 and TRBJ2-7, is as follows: GAGVSQSPSNKVTEKGKDVELRCDPISGHTALYWYRQSLGQGLEFLIYFQGNSAPDKSGLPSDRFSAERTGGSVSTLTIQRTQQEDSAVYLCASSRGTGVNEQYFGPGTRLTVT.

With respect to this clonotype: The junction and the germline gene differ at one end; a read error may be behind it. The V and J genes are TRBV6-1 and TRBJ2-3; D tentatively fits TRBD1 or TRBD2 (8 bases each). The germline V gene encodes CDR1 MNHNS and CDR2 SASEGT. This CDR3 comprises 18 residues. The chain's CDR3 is CVSSRSYRGGLGGDTQYF. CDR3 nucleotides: TGTGTCAGCAGTCGCTCCTACAGGGGGGGACTAGGAGGAGATACGCAGTATTTT.

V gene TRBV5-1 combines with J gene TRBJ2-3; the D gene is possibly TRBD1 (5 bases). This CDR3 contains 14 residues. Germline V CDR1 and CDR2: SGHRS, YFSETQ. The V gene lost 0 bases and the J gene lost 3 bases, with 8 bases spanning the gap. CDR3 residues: CASSLDSGTDTQYF. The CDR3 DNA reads TGCGCCAGCAGCTTGGATTCAGGGACAGATACGCAGTATTTT.

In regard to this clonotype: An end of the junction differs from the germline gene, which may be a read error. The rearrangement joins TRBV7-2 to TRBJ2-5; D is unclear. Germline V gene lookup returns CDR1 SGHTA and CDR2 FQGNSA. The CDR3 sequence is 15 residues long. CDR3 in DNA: TGTGTCAGCAGCTTAGGGATTGGCAGAAAAGAGACCCAGTACTTC. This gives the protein CVSSLGIGRKETQYF.

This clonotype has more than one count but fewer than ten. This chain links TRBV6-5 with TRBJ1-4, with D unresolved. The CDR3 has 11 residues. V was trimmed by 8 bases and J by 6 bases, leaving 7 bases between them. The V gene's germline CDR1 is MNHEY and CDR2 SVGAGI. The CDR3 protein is CASSPDEKLFF. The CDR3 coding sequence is TGTGCCAGCTCCCCGGATGAAAAACTGTTTTTT.